These 12 T cell receptor beta chains share one sample of origin, sequenced in a study of T cells in pancreatic ductal adenocarcinoma. No neoadjuvant therapy was given to the selected pancreatic ductal adenocarcinoma patients before their surgery. Sequencing was performed with immunoSEQ multiplex PCR; in TCRdb, only in-frame clones are kept and a portion is missing. The repertoire holds several thousand clones, with under 70% as singletons. The sample comprised pancreatic tumor tissue. The receptors originated from a human donor with pancreatic ductal adenocarcinoma.

CDR3 in amino acids: CASSGGTSGRADTQYF. In DNA form, the CDR3 reads TGTGCCAGCAGCGGCGGGACTAGCGGGAGGGCAGATACGCAGTATTTT. The chain employs TRBV9 and TRBJ2-3, with 16 nucleotides matching TRBD2. Germline trimming cut 3 bases from V and 4 bases from J; bases unmatched to any gene: 2. CDR3 size: 16 residues. CDR1 SGDLS and CDR2 YYNGEE come from the germline V gene.

The chain has TRBV29-1 and TRBJ1-2, with a possible D match to TRBD1 (5 bases). V lost 4 bases and J 7 bases, leaving 19 bases between the germline ends. This CDR3 comprises 14 residues. Germline CDR1 reads SQVTM; CDR2 reads ANQGSEA. In DNA form, the CDR3 reads TGCAGCGTTGGGGGGATGGGAAGAGTGGGTGGCTACACCTTC. Protein sequence: CSVGGMGRVGGYTF.

The chain has TRBV14 and TRBJ1-1; 10 positions match TRBD1. In germline, CDR1 is SGHDN, CDR2 FVKESK. The CDR3 has 16 residues. Trimming removed 3 bases from V and 2 bases from J; junction bases left unmatched: 6. CDR3 region: CASSQRQGAINTEAFF. DNA of the CDR3: TGTGCCAGCAGCCAGCGACAGGGGGCGATAAACACTGAAGCTTTCTTT. Full variable domain (remainder filled in from reference TRBV14 and TRBJ1-1): EAGVTQFPSHSVIEKGQTVTLRCDPISGHDNLYWYRRVMGKEIKFLLHFVKESKQDESGMPNNRFLAERTGGTYSTLKVQPAELEDSGVYFCASSQRQGAINTEAFFGQGTRLTVV.

The J gene is TRBJ2-5, the V gene TRBV7-2; TRBD2 agrees at 8 bases. Per the germline V gene, CDR1 is SGHTA and CDR2 is FQGNSA. CDR3 length: 13 amino acids. V lost 4 bases, J lost 4 bases, and 2 bases stayed unmatched. CDR3 DNA: TGTGCCAGCAGCTCCGGGAGGGGAGAGACCCAGTACTTC. Protein sequence: CASSSGRGETQYF.

Of note for this clone: One end of the junction does not line up with germline, which may come from a read error. The V and J genes are TRBV5-1 and TRBJ1-5; D remains ambiguous. The germline CDR1 and CDR2 sequences are SGHRS and YFSETQ. The CDR3 spans 13 residues. The DNA of the CDR3 is TGTGCCAGCAGCAAGGGCGAAGGTCAGCCCCAGCATTTT. Its protein is CASSKGEGQPQHF.

This sequence joins TRBV27 and TRBJ1-5; D is unclear. Germline loops: CDR1 MNHEY, CDR2 SMNVEV (reference sequence). V lost 5 bases and J 11 bases, leaving 19 bases between the germline ends. The CDR3 runs to 14 residues. The CDR3 coding sequence is TGTGCCAGCAGTCGTTCTGGGGAACCGCAGGCCCAGCATTTT. This codes for CASSRSGEPQAQHF.

The chain has TRBV6-1 and TRBJ2-7; tentative D call: TRBD1 (6 bases). CDR1 and CDR2 from the germline V gene are MNHNS and SASEGT. Trimming cost V 6 bases and J 2 bases, with 14 bases left between them. The CDR3 sequence is 14 residues long. CDR3 DNA: TGTGCCAGCAGAGTACAGGGTGTAGCCTACGAGCAGTACTTC. Its protein product is CASRVQGVAYEQYF.

This chain joins TRBV2 and TRBJ1-1; tentatively, D is TRBD1 (5 bases). The CDR3 has 14 residues. Germline V gene lookup returns CDR1 SNHLY and CDR2 FYNNEI. V dropped 6 bases and J dropped 0 bases, with 11 bases sitting between them. The CDR3 is CASSSGTVNTEAFF. CDR3 nucleotide sequence: TGTGCCAGCAGCTCCGGGACGGTGAACACTGAAGCTTTCTTT.

In this sample, this clone turned up a few times. The chain joins TRBV28 to TRBJ2-1, with D possibly TRBD1 on 5 matching bases. The length of the CDR3 is 15 residues. V was clipped by 6 bases and J by 4 bases, with 16 bases between them. Germline assignment: CDR1 MDHEN and CDR2 SYDVKM. As DNA, the CDR3 is TGTGCCAGCAGCCGAAGGGGTACTTTTTACAATGAGCAGTTCTTC. Amino acid sequence: CASSRRGTFYNEQFF.

This clone was observed once. The V call is TRBV10-3, the J call TRBJ1-5; weak D call: TRBD1 (5 bases). CDR1 and CDR2 from the germline V gene are ENHRY and SYGVKD. CDR3 length: 15 amino acids. V shed 0 bases and J shed 7 bases, with 13 bases lying between them. CDR3 residues: CAISESKGGEQPQHF. CDR3 nucleotide sequence: TGTGCCATCAGTGAGTCAAAGGGAGGGGAGCAGCCCCAGCATTTT.

This clone was counted once. This chain uses TRBV25-1 with TRBJ2-7; TRBD1 might be the D (6 bases). The CDR3 extends over 12 amino acids. Trimming shortened V by 2 bases and J by 6 bases, and 8 bases separated the two germline ends. Germline V gene data show CDR1 as MGHDK and CDR2 as SYGVNS. CDR3 loop: CASSEGRGEQYF. CDR3 sequence (DNA): TGTGCCAGCAGTGAAGGCAGGGGCGAGCAGTACTTC.

The chain links TRBV27 to TRBJ1-5, with TRBD1 matching 7 bases. CDR1 and CDR2 from the germline V gene are MNHEY and SMNVEV (reference sequence). Trimming took 6 bases from V and 3 from J; bases not matched to a gene: 11. CDR3 size: 16 residues. CDR3 DNA: TGTGCCAGCAGAACCACGAGACAGGGACCCAATCAGCCCCAGCATTTT. The encoded protein is CASRTTRQGPNQPQHF.